This is a list of T cell receptor beta chains from one sample in a study of T cell repertoires in cytomegalovirus infection. TCRdb re-analysed the reads in MiXCR, keeping a single row per CDR3 protein. Of around 170,000 distinct CDR3 sequences in the sample, approximately 17% were seen once. What was sequenced was CD8+ T cells from PBMCs. The receptors were sampled from a human donor in good health (CMV status not recorded). Some clones in this sample may be carry-over from other donors' samples. Each CDR3 is given with its conserved first and last residue. A D gene is named only where the DNA matches it firmly. Clone size is not always given. Where it is, it says once, few, many or a class for expanded clones.

J: TRBJ2-5
V: TRBV28
D: -
size: -
DNA: TGTGCCAGCAGTTTAGGAGGGGGGCCCCAAGAGACCCAGTACTTC
CDR3: CASSLGGGPQETQYF

J: TRBJ2-1
V: TRBV20-1
D: TRBD2
size: few
DNA: TGCAGTGCTGAAAGAGCGGGAGCCTTCTACAATGAGCAGTTCTTC
CDR3: CSAERAGAFYNEQFF

J: TRBJ2-5
V: TRBV28
D: -
size: -
DNA: TGTGCCAGCAGCTATCAGGGAAAAACCCAGTACTTC
CDR3: CASSYQGKTQYF

J: TRBJ2-5
V: TRBV2
D: -
size: -
DNA: TGTGCCAGCAGTGAAGGTGGTAGGGTAGGAGAGACCCAGTACTTC
CDR3: CASSEGGRVGETQYF

J: TRBJ2-3
V: TRBV7-9
D: -
size: -
DNA: TGTGCCAGCGAGGGCAGGACTATCACAGATACGCAGTATTTT
CDR3: CASEGRTITDTQYF

J: TRBJ2-1
V: TRBV11-2
D: TRBD2
size: -
DNA: TGTGCCAGCAGCTTCCATCCCAGCGGGAGCTCCTACAATGAGCAGTTCTTC
CDR3: CASSFHPSGSSYNEQFF

J: TRBJ2-5
V: TRBV28
D: -
size: few
DNA: TGTGCCAGCAGAGGGGTACAAGAGACCCAGTACTTC
CDR3: CASRGVQETQYF

J: TRBJ2-1
V: TRBV7-2
D: TRBD2
size: -
DNA: TGTGCCAGCAGCTTTAAACCCCGGGAGGTCCCCTACAATGAGCAGTTCTTC
CDR3: CASSFKPREVPYNEQFF

J: TRBJ1-2
V: TRBV7-2
D: -
size: few
DNA: TGTGCCAGCAGCTTAGCAGGGTCTCGCCTCTATGGCTACACCTTC
CDR3: CASSLAGSRLYGYTF

J: TRBJ2-5
V: TRBV28
D: -
size: few
DNA: TGTGCCAGCAGGACTACTCAGAGGACCCAGTACTTC
CDR3: CASRTTQRTQYF

J: TRBJ1-1
V: TRBV11-1
D: -
size: few
DNA: TGTGCCAGCAGCTCCCGGGACGGACAACAGAACACTGAAGCTTTCTTT
CDR3: CASSSRDGQQNTEAFF

J: TRBJ2-2
V: TRBV27
D: TRBD1
size: -
DNA: TGTGCCAGCAGATACAGGGGACAGGGGCTAGCCGGGGAGCTGTTTTTT
CDR3: CASRYRGQGLAGELFF

J: TRBJ2-2
V: TRBV29-1
D: -
size: -
DNA: TGCAGCGTTGAGCGGGTGGGAGTAAACACCGGGGAGCTGTTTTTT
CDR3: CSVERVGVNTGELFF

J: TRBJ2-1
V: TRBV20-1
D: -
size: few
DNA: TGCAGTGCTAGAGATAGGTCGCGGAGCTCCTACAATGAGCAGTTCTTC
CDR3: CSARDRSRSSYNEQFF

J: TRBJ2-3
V: TRBV12-3/TRBV12-4
D: -
size: -
DNA: TGTGCCAGCAGCCCATCACTAGTCCCAGATACGCAGTATTTT
CDR3: CASSPSLVPDTQYF

J: TRBJ2-2
V: TRBV4-1
D: -
size: -
DNA: TGCGCCAGCAGCGACCGGCAGGGGACCGGGGAGCTGTTTTTT
CDR3: CASSDRQGTGELFF

J: TRBJ2-1
V: TRBV6-4
D: TRBD2
size: few
DNA: TGTGCCAGCAGTGACAAGGGGACTAGGGATTTCGGCGAGCAGTTCTTC
CDR3: CASSDKGTRDFGEQFF

J: TRBJ1-1
V: TRBV7-2
D: -
size: -
DNA: TGTGCCAGCAGCTTTGGGGGGCGCTTAGGCACTGAAGCTTTCTTT
CDR3: CASSFGGRLGTEAFF

J: TRBJ1-1
V: TRBV19
D: TRBD1
size: few
DNA: TGTGCCAGTCGCCTCCGGGACAGGATGAACACTGAAGCTTTCTTT
CDR3: CASRLRDRMNTEAFF

J: TRBJ2-5
V: TRBV28
D: TRBD1
size: few
DNA: TGTGCCAGCACCCCGGACAGGGTCGGAGAGACCCAGTACTTC
CDR3: CASTPDRVGETQYF

J: TRBJ1-3
V: TRBV14
D: -
size: -
DNA: TGTGCCAGCAGCCACTTCGGAGGAAGCTCTGGAAACACCATATATTTT
CDR3: CASSHFGGSSGNTIYF

J: TRBJ2-1
V: TRBV28
D: TRBD2
size: few
DNA: TGTGCCAGCAGTCCTGAGAGGCGGGAGTACAATGAGCAGTTCTTC
CDR3: CASSPERREYNEQFF

J: TRBJ1-5
V: TRBV7-2
D: -
size: few
DNA: TGTGCCAGCAGCGAATGGGGTCAGCCCCAGCATTTT
CDR3: CASSEWGQPQHF

J: TRBJ2-7
V: TRBV29-1
D: -
size: few
DNA: TGCAGCGTTCCCAAACCGGGGTTCCCCTACGAGCAGTACTTC
CDR3: CSVPKPGFPYEQYF

J: TRBJ2-7
V: TRBV2
D: TRBD2
size: -
DNA: TGTGCCAGCCAGGGCGGGAGTAGCCACGAGCAGTACTTC
CDR3: CASQGGSSHEQYF

J: TRBJ2-7
V: TRBV6-2/TRBV6-3
D: -
size: -
DNA: TGTGCCAGCAGCCGAACACGCTACGAGCAGTACTTC
CDR3: CASSRTRYEQYF

J: TRBJ1-3
V: TRBV7-2
D: TRBD1
size: few
DNA: TGTGCCAGCAGTTCCCACGGGACAGGGGGCCCTGGAAACACCATATATTTT
CDR3: CASSSHGTGGPGNTIYF

J: TRBJ2-2
V: TRBV7-6
D: TRBD2
size: -
DNA: TGTGCCAGCCGCCCGGGGGGAGACACCGGGGAGCTGTTTTTT
CDR3: CASRPGGDTGELFF

J: TRBJ2-1
V: TRBV7-2
D: -
size: few
DNA: TGTGCCAGCAGCTTAGTTGGTCGGGATGAGCAGTTCTTC
CDR3: CASSLVGRDEQFF

J: TRBJ1-5
V: TRBV6-5
D: -
size: -
DNA: TGTGCCAGCAGTTACCGGAGGGGCGATCAGCCCCAGCATTTT
CDR3: CASSYRRGDQPQHF

J: TRBJ2-1
V: TRBV29-1
D: TRBD2
size: -
DNA: TGCAGCGTTGATACGGGAGGGCAGGGCAATGAGCAGTTCTTC
CDR3: CSVDTGGQGNEQFF

J: TRBJ2-1
V: TRBV7-9
D: -
size: -
DNA: TGTGCCAGCAGCGTACGAATCGGACCGAGGGAGAATGAGCAGTTCTTC
CDR3: CASSVRIGPRENEQFF

J: TRBJ2-7
V: TRBV4-3
D: TRBD1
size: few
DNA: TGCGCCGGCAGCCAAGGGACAGGGGGTGGCTACGAGCAGTACTTC
CDR3: CAGSQGTGGGYEQYF

J: TRBJ2-7
V: TRBV28
D: TRBD2
size: -
DNA: TGTGCCAGCAGCTCCGGACTAGCGGGGGGGCCATCCTACGAGCAGTACTTC
CDR3: CASSSGLAGGPSYEQYF